This T cell receptor (beta chain) is from a study of blood T cell repertoires in COVID-19. The CDR3 has 19 residues. V shed 5 bases and J 10 bases; nucleotides not matched to a gene: 21. CDR1 and CDR2 (germline): SGHVS, FQNEAQ. TCRdb's copy holds only in-frame clones and misses some; the assay was immunoSEQ multiplex PCR. The data contain 50,000 to 70,000 clones, 78% of them singletons. The material sequenced was peripheral blood. V usage is TRBV7-8 and J usage is TRBJ1-6; 9 positions agree with TRBD1. The clonotype was recovered from a human donor in a cohort sampled during active COVID-19. CDR3 in DNA: TGTGCCAGCAGCCTTCTAGGGACAGGGTCCGTGTTCTTAGACTCACCCCTCCACTTT. This codes for CASSLLGTGSVFLDSPLHF.